A single sample gave rise to the 2 T cell receptor beta chains below, sequenced in a study of blood T cell repertoires in COVID-19 (dated by TCRdb to the early 2020s). The library was made by the immunoSEQ multiplex PCR assay. TCRdb re-hosts the immuneACCESS table, in-frame sequences only. Its copies lack some clones; in the studies checked, an unresolved V gene accounts for under half of them, and the cause for the rest is not known. Here the sample has 300,000 to 450,000 clones; around 87% occur a single time. The biggest ten clones account for about 2.9% of the sample. The sample consisted of peripheral blood. The source is a human donor in a cohort sampled during active COVID-19.

J is TRBJ2-7 and V is TRBV14; 7 nucleotides line up with TRBD1. The CDR3 extends over 16 amino acids. Looked up from germline, CDR1 is SGHDN and CDR2 is FVKESK. Losses at the gene ends were 1 base for V and 0 bases for J; bases not matched to a gene: 6. The CDR3 bases are TGTGCCAGCAGCCAAGGGCGACAGGGCTTCTCCTACGAGCAGTACTTC. Translating gives CASSQGRQGFSYEQYF.

CDR3 in DNA: TGTGCCAGTAGGTGGGCAGGATTGACCGGGGAGCTGTTTTTT. It codes for CASRWAGLTGELFF. V and J are TRBV19 and TRBJ2-2; D unclear. The CDR3 spans 14 residues. Germline lookup yields CDR1 LNHDA and CDR2 SQIVND (reference sequence). Trimming took 6 bases from V and 5 from J, leaving 13 bases between them.